What follows are 19 T cell receptor beta chains derived from one specimen sequenced in a study of T cell clonality in common variable immunodeficiency. Study-wide points: Reportedly, TCR beta sequences from common variable immunodeficiency showed fewer deletions and N-nucleotide insertions.

Clones were read by immunoSEQ multiplex PCR, and TCRdb kept only the in-frame ones, dropping some. The profile covers 11,000 to 15,000 clones, none occurring a single time. No antigen is known for these receptors. Sequencing was performed on peripheral blood mononuclear cells. These receptors were collected from a human donor with common variable immunodeficiency.

Relative to its sample, this clone is large. The read ends 3 residues early relative to the CDR3; the germline J gene fills the gap. The rearrangement links TRBV24-1 to TRBJ1-2; D may be TRBD1 (6 bases). The germline V and J ends were trimmed by 2 bases and 3 bases, with 6 bases remaining between them. This CDR3 has 13 residues. Germline V gene sequence: CDR1 KGHDR, CDR2 SFDVKD. Incomplete CDR3 DNA: TGTGCCACCAGTGATTCAGGGGACTATGGC. Translating gives CATSDSGDYG. The full CDR3 protein reads CATSDSGDYGYTF.

This clone was counted a few times. The read ends 3 residues early relative to the CDR3; the germline J gene fills the gap. The chain carries TRBV7-6 and TRBJ1-2; the D gene is possibly TRBD1 (6 bases). V was cut by 8 bases and J by 0 bases, with 13 bases left in between. Germline values: CDR1 SGHVS, CDR2 FNYEAQ. This CDR3 region has 14 residues. Incomplete CDR3 DNA: TGTGCCAGCTCCTCAGGACAGTCTAACTATGGC. Translated, it gives CASSSGQSNYG. The CDR3 in full is CASSSGQSNYGYTF.

With respect to this clone: The CDR3 extends 3 residues past the end of the read, so its final part is completed from the germline J gene. V gene TRBV27 combines with J gene TRBJ2-5; 7 bases agree with TRBD1. V dropped 1 base and J dropped 5; count of bases not matched to a gene: 4. Germline V gene sequence: CDR1 MNHEY, CDR2 SMNVEV (reference sequence). CDR3 size: 14 residues. CDR3 protein: CASSLLTGTETQYF. The part of the CDR3 DNA that was read is TGTGCCAGCAGTTTATTGACAGGGACCGAGACC.

On this clone: The read terminates 3 residues ahead of where the CDR3 ends, so the germline J gene completes it. The V call is TRBV2, the J call TRBJ2-5, with TRBD2 identical over 9 bases. The V and J ends lost 4 bases and 1 base, in that order; junction bases with no gene match: 4. CDR3 size: 15 residues. Germline values: CDR1 SNHLY, CDR2 FYNNEI. The CDR3: CASSGGLAIQETQYF. The sequenced part of the CDR3 DNA is TGTGCCAGCAGTGGGGGACTAGCTATCCAAGAGACC.

This clone has more than one count but fewer than ten. The read finishes 3 residues shy of the CDR3 end, and the germline J gene is used to complete it. The chain links TRBV18 to TRBJ1-6, with D possibly matching TRBD1 (6 bases). CDR1 KGHSH and CDR2 LQKENI come from the germline V gene. The V end was cut by 6 bases, the J end by 6 bases, with 12 bases between. The CDR3 spans 14 residues. The covered CDR3 bases are TGTGCCAGCTCGTCACAGGGCGCTAATTCACCC. It codes for CASSSQGANSP. The CDR3 reads in full as CASSSQGANSPLHF.

This clone occurred a few times. The CDR3 end lies 3 residues beyond the end of the read and is filled in from the germline J gene. The chain employs TRBV7-2 and TRBJ2-1; D call uncertain. The CDR3 is 15 residues long. Trimming removed 5 bases at V and 0 bases at J, with 11 bases between. Germline V lookup: CDR1 SGHTA, CDR2 FQGNSA. CDR3 DNA (partial): TGTGCCAGCAGCGAGCAGGCTGGCTCCTACAATGAG. It encodes CASSEQAGSYNE. The entire CDR3 protein reads CASSEQAGSYNEQFF.

As for this clone: The missing CDR3 end, 3 residues past where the read stops, is filled in from the germline J gene. This chain uses TRBV7-8 with TRBJ2-5; TRBD2 might be the D (6 bases). The CDR3 covers 14 residues. The ends were cut back, 5 bases at V and 7 bases at J, with 17 bases in the middle. The V gene's germline CDR1 is SGHVS and CDR2 FQNEAQ. CDR3 sequence: CASSAYRDGGTQYF. The CDR3 bases that were read are TGTGCCAGCAGCGCATACCGGGACGGGGGGACC.

In regard to this clone: The germline gene is not matched at one end of the junction; a read error may be the cause. The read stops 3 residues short of the end of the CDR3; the missing end is completed from the germline J gene. This sequence joins TRBV7-7 and TRBJ2-5; TRBD1 aligns across 8 bases. The CDR3 has 16 residues. In germline, CDR1 is SSHAT, CDR2 FNYEAQ (reference sequence). Incomplete CDR3 DNA: TGTGCTAGCAGCTCCGGCTTGACAGGGGCGAGGGAGACC. Its translation is CASSSGLTGARET. The whole CDR3 reads CASSSGLTGARETQYF.

On this clone itself: The read stops 3 residues short of the end of the CDR3; the missing end is completed from the germline J gene. The gene calls are TRBV7-6 and TRBJ2-7; 7 bases align to TRBD1. CDR3 length: 14 residues. The V segment lost 5 bases and the J segment 2 bases; nucleotides outside the gene matches: 6. Germline assignment: CDR1 SGHVS and CDR2 FNYEAQ. The CDR3 is CASSHRQGPYEQYF. CDR3 bases read: TGTGCCAGCAGCCACAGACAGGGACCCTACGAG.

By share, this clone ranks as medium-sized. The read halts 3 residues ahead of the CDR3 end, with the missing end drawn from the germline J gene. The genes are TRBV5-1 and TRBJ2-5, with TRBD2 matching over 7 bases. Per the germline V gene, CDR1 is SGHRS and CDR2 is YFSETQ. The CDR3 is made up of 14 amino acids. Trimming cost V 1 base and J 3 bases; bases outside gene matches: 3. The CDR3 sequence is CASSLRGREETQYF. The part of the CDR3 DNA that was read is TGCGCCAGCAGCTTGCGGGGGAGGGAAGAGACC. Together with reference TRBV5-1 and TRBJ2-5, the CDR3 gives the full variable domain: KAGVTQTPRYLIKTRGQQVTLSCSPISGHRSVSWYQQTPGQGLQFLFEYFSETQRNKGNFPGRFSGRQFSNSRSEMNVSTLELGDSALYLCASSLRGREETQYFGPGTRLLVL.

This clone was seen a handful of times. The read ends 3 residues shy of where the CDR3 ends; the end is completed using the germline J gene. V gene TRBV19 combines with J gene TRBJ2-7, with 10 bases fitting TRBD1. Per the germline V gene, CDR1 is LNHDA and CDR2 is SQIVND (reference sequence). The CDR3 contains 13 residues. The V and J ends lost 6 bases and 4 bases, in that order; junction bases with no gene match: 3. The CDR3 DNA, read in part, is TGTGCCAGTAGCACGGGACAGGGGTACGAG. Translation: CASSTGQGYE. The full CDR3 sequence reads CASSTGQGYEQYF.

For this clone: The read gets to within 3 residues of the CDR3 end, and the germline J gene fills in the rest. This chain uses TRBV18 with TRBJ2-7, with TRBD2 matching 7 bases. The CDR3 has 14 residues. In germline, CDR1 is KGHSH, CDR2 LQKENI. The junction had 5 bases not matched to a gene; V was cut back by 3 bases and J by 3 bases. The CDR3 loop reads CASSPRELGYEQYF. Partial CDR3 DNA: TGTGCCAGCTCACCGCGGGAGCTGGGCTACGAG.

Of note for this clone: The CDR3 end is not reached by the read, which stops 3 residues before it; the germline J gene fills it in. V is TRBV7-2 and J is TRBJ2-5; a possible D gene is TRBD2 (6 bases). Germline values: CDR1 SGHTA, CDR2 FQGNSA. The CDR3 loop spans 14 amino acids. Trimming left V 2 bases short and J 5 bases short, with 12 bases between. The covered CDR3 bases are TGTGCCAGCAGCTTATTGGGGGGTCGGGAGACC. Translation: CASSLLGGRET. The CDR3 in full is CASSLLGGRETQYF.

This clone was observed a handful of times. The read terminates 3 residues ahead of where the CDR3 ends, so the germline J gene completes it. V gene TRBV30 combines with J gene TRBJ2-7; tentative D call: TRBD1 (6 bases). V lost 2 bases and J lost 4, with 12 bases in between. Germline V lookup: CDR1 GTSNPN, CDR2 SVGIG (reference sequence). This CDR3 has 13 amino acids. The CDR3 here is CAWSPGDMYEQYF. The sequenced CDR3 bases are TGTGCCTGGAGTCCAGGGGATATGTACGAG.

This clone is termed medium-sized (0.01 to 0.1%). The read comes to an end 3 residues before the CDR3 does, leaving the germline J gene to fill in the end. The V gene is TRBV20-1, the J gene TRBJ2-4; 9 bases match TRBD1. This CDR3 region has 16 residues. The germline V gene encodes CDR1 DFQATT and CDR2 SNEGSKA (reference sequence). Trimming took 5 bases from V and 1 from J; bases not matched to a gene: 9. CDR3 DNA, as far as it was read: TGCAGTGCTGGGGACAGGGCTAATATGGCCAAAAACATT. Its translation is CSAGDRANMAKNI. The CDR3 in full is CSAGDRANMAKNIQYF.

This clone was recorded a few times. Coverage ceases 3 residues before the CDR3 finishes, and the germline J gene fills in the end. V is TRBV19 and J is TRBJ2-2; tentative D call: TRBD2 (5 bases). The length of the CDR3 is 14 residues. Germline V gene lookup returns CDR1 LNHDA and CDR2 SQIVND (reference sequence). V was shortened by 0 bases and J by 5 bases, with 7 bases between the two germline ends. The CDR3 region is CASSIERGTGELFF. Partial CDR3 DNA: TGTGCCAGTAGTATAGAACGAGGGACCGGGGAG.

This clone was detected only a few times. Coverage ceases 3 residues before the CDR3 finishes, and the germline J gene fills in the end. The gene calls are TRBV18 and TRBJ1-1, with D possibly matching TRBD1 (5 bases). The CDR3 has 12 residues. Germline CDR1 KGHSH, CDR2 LQKENI. V lost 8 bases to trimming and J lost 6 bases, with 13 bases between them. The CDR3 spells CASPRQGPEAFF. CDR3 DNA, as far as it was read: TGTGCCAGCCCACGGCAGGGCCCTGAA.

In this sample, this clone turned up a few times. The read terminates 3 residues before the CDR3 end, so the remaining end is supplied by the germline J gene. V usage is TRBV19 and J usage is TRBJ2-3, with unresolved D. Germline V gives CDR1 LNHDA, CDR2 SQIVND (reference sequence). The ends were cut back, 6 bases at V and 6 bases at J, with 7 bases in the middle. This CDR3 has 11 amino acids. The part of the CDR3 DNA that was read is TGTGCCAGTAGCAGACTTGATACG. Protein: CASSRLDT. In full, the CDR3 reads CASSRLDTQYF. The full variable domain, in which reference TRBV19 and TRBJ2-3 provide the parts outside the CDR3, is DGGITQSPKYLFRKEGQNVTLSCEQNLNHDAMYWYRQDPGQGLRLIYYSQIVNDFQKGDIAEGYSVSREKKESFPLTVTSAQKNPTAFYLCASSRLDTQYFGPGTRLTVL.

As concerns this clone: Read sequence stops 3 residues before the CDR3 end, and the germline J gene provides the missing end. V is TRBV7-2 and J is TRBJ1-2; 7 bases are shared with TRBD1. Germline CDR1 and CDR2: SGHTA and FQGNSA. The CDR3 is made up of 15 amino acids. The V gene end was trimmed by 5 bases and the J gene end by 7 bases; junction bases not matched to a gene: 13. The DNA read from the CDR3 is TGTGCCAGCAGCGTAACCCCGACAGGGACGATTGGC. Its protein product is CASSVTPTGTIG. The CDR3 as a whole reads CASSVTPTGTIGYTF.